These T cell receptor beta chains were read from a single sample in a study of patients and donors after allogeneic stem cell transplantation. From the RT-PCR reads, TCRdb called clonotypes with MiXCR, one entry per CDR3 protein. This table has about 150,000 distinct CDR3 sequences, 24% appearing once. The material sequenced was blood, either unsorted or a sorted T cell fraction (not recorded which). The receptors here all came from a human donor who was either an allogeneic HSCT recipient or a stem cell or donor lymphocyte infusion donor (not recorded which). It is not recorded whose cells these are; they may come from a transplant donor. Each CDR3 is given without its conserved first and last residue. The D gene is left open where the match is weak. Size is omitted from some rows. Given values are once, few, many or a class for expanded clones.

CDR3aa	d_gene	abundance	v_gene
AISESDRGSAEAF	TRBD1	few	TRBV10-3
ASSEWRTSYNEQF	-	-	TRBV12-3/TRBV12-4
ASSYPGQGRTEAF	TRBD1	few	TRBV6-5
ASSGTGKETQY	TRBD1	-	TRBV5-1
SARDYGGWGYT	-	few	TRBV20-1
ASSLSPAGPSGYT	-	many	TRBV27
AIGGTVDQPQH	TRBD1	few	TRBV10-3
ASSLSGGNYGYT	-	many	TRBV7-9
ASSLVGGLDTEAF	-	few	TRBV5-6
ASGPRGWYTDTQY	-	-	TRBV12-3/TRBV12-4
SARAGRTTVNTEAF	-	few	TRBV20-1
AIRLAGAYNEQF	TRBD2	-	TRBV10-3
ASRGDILSGTDTQY	-	few	TRBV5-1
SVGLTGFDEQF	-	-	TRBV29-1
ASSFRDFIGYEQY	-	few	TRBV12-3/TRBV12-4
ASSPGQRIYGYT	-	many	TRBV6-5
TSSQDGRVSSYEQY	-	-	TRBV4-2
ASSFGQGWGYGYT	TRBD1	-	TRBV11-3
ATLADTYEQY	-	-	TRBV6-1
ASSQDWDPYNEQF	-	-	TRBV6-5
ASTTGISDGYT	-	few	TRBV27
ASSSGQFLEQF	-	few	TRBV5-1
ASSANRDSYGYT	-	many	TRBV7-3
SAREAGSNQPQH	-	-	TRBV20-1
ASSPRVKNTEAF	-	-	TRBV3-1
ASSGLAKNIQY	-	-	TRBV30
ASSGIWDTEAF	-	few	TRBV5-6
SAPKGFGNEKLF	-	few	TRBV20-1
ASSSSSGTTNTEAF	-	-	TRBV7-9
ASHAVGEYEQY	-	few	TRBV27
ASSLRPNTPYEQY	-	once	TRBV3-1
ASSMPGGHEQY	TRBD1	-	TRBV6-6
ASSFRLLPPLF	-	-	TRBV12-3/TRBV12-4
ASSVTRDATYEQY	-	-	TRBV6-1
ASSVGFSYNSPLH	-	few	TRBV5-6
ASRRPGTGYGYT	TRBD1	few	TRBV9
ASSQVGGTDAF	-	-	TRBV4-3
ASSPFGQGYGYT	TRBD1	few	TRBV4-2
ASSYGNSANIQY	-	-	TRBV12-3/TRBV12-4
ASSLGQESYEQY	-	few	TRBV5-1
ASSQLAGGQETQY	TRBD2	-	TRBV4-1
SADGDYGNEQF	-	few	TRBV20-1